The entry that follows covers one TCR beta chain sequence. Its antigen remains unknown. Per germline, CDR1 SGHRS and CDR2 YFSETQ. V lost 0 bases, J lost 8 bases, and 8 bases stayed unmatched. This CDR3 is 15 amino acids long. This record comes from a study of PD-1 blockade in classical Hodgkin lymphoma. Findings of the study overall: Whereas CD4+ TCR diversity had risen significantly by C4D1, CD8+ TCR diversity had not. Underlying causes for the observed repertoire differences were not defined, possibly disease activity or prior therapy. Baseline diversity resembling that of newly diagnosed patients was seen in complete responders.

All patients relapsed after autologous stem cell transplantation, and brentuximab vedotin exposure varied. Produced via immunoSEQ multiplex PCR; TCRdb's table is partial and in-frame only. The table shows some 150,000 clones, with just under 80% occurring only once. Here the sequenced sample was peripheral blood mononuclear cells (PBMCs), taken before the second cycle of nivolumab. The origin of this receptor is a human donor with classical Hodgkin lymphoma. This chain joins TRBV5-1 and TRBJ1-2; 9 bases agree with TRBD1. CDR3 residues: CASSLANRGQGGYTF. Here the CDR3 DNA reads TGCGCCAGCAGCTTGGCCAACAGGGGGCAAGGAGGCTACACCTTC.